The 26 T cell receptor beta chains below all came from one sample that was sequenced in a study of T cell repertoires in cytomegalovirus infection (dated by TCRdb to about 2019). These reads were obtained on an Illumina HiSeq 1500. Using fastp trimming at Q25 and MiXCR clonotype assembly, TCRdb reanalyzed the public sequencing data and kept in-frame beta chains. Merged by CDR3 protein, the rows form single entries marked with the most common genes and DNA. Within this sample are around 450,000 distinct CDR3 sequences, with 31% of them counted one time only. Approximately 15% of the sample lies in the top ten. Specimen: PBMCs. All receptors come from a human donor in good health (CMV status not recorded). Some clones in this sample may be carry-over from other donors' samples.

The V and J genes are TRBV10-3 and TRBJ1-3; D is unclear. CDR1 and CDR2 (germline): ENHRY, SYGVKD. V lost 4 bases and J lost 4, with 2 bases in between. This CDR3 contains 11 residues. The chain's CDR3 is CAISGGNTIYF. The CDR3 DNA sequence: TGTGCCATCAGTGGCGGAAACACCATATATTTT.

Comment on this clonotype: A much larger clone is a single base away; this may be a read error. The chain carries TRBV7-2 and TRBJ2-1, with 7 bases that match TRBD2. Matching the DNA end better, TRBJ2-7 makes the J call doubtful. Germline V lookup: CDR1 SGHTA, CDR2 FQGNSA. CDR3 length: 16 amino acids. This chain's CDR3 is CASSPGGGGHYNEQYF. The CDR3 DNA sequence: TGTGCCAGCAGTCCCGGCGGGGGTGGGCACTACAATGAGCAGTACTTC.

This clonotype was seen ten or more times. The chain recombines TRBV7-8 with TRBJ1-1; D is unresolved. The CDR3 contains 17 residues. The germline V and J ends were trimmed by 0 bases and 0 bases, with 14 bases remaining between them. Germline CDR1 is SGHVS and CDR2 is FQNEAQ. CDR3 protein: CASSLARTSRVNTEAFF. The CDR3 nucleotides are TGTGCCAGCAGCTTAGCGAGAACCAGCCGAGTGAACACTGAAGCTTTCTTT.

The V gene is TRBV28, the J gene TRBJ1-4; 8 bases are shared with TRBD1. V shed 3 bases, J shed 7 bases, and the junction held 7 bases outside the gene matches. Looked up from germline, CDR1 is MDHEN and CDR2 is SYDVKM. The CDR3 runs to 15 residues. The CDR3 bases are TGTGCCAGCAGTTTTGGGGGGACAGGAGGTGAAAAACTGTTTTTT. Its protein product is CASSFGGTGGEKLFF.

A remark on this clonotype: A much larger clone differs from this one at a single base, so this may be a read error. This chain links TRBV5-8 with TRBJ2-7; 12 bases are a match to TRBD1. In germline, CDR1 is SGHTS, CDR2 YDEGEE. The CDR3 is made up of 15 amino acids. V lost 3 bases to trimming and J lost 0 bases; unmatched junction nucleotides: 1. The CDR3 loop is CASSWGQGASYEQYF. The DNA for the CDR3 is TGTGCCAGCAGCTGGGGACAGGGGGCCTCCTACGAGCAGTACTTC.

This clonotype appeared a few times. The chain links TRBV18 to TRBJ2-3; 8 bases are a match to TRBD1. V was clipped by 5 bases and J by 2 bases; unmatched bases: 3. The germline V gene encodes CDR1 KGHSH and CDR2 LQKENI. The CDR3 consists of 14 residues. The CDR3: CASSSGQATDTQYF. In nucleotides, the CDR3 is TGTGCCAGCTCATCGGGACAGGCCACAGATACGCAGTATTTT.

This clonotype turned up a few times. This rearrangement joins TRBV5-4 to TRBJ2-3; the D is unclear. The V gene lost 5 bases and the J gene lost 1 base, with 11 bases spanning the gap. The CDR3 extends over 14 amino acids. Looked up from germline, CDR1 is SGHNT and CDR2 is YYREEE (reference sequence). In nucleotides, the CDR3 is TGTGCCAGCAGTCCCGACTGGGGCACAGATACGCAGTATTTT. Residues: CASSPDWGTDTQYF.

CDR3 coding DNA: TGTGCCACCAGCAACCGGGACAGTCCCTATAATTCACCCCTCCACTTT. This encodes CATSNRDSPYNSPLHF. V is TRBV15 and J is TRBJ1-6, with 7 bases identical to TRBD1. J gave up 2 bases and V 4 bases, and 5 bases lay outside the gene matches. The CDR3 is 16 residues long. Germline V gives CDR1 LNHNV, CDR2 YYDKDF (reference sequence). The variable domain in full, completed from reference TRBV15 and TRBJ1-6, reads DAMVIQNPRYQVTQFGKPVTLSCSQTLNHNVMYWYQQKSSQAPKLLFHYYDKDFNNEADTPDNFQSRRPNTSFCFLDIRSPGLGDTAMYLCATSNRDSPYNSPLHFGNGTRLTVT.

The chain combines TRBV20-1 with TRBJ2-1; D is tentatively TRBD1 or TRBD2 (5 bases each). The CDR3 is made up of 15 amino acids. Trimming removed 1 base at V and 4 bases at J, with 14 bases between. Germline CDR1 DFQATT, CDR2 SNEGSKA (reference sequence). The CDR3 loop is CSARGSGTGYNEQFF. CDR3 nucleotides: TGCAGTGCTAGAGGAAGTGGGACCGGGTACAATGAGCAGTTCTTC.

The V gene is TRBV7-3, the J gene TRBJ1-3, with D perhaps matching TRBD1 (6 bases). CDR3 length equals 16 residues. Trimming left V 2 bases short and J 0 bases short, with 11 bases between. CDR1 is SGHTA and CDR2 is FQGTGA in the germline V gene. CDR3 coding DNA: TGTGCCAGCAGCTTAGGGGGCGGTTCCTCTGGAAACACCATATATTTT. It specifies CASSLGGGSSGNTIYF. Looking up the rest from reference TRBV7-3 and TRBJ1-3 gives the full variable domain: GAGVSQTPSNKVTEKGKYVELRCDPISGHTALYWYRQSLGQGPEFLIYFQGTGAADDSGLPNDRFFAVRPEGSVSTLKIQRTERGDSAVYLCASSLGGGSSGNTIYFGEGSWLTVV.

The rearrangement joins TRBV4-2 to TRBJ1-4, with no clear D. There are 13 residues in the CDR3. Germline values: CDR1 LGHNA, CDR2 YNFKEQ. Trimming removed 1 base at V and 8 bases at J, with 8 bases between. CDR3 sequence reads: CASSQGWVEKLFF. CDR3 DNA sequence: TGTGCCAGCAGCCAAGGTTGGGTGGAAAAACTGTTTTTT.

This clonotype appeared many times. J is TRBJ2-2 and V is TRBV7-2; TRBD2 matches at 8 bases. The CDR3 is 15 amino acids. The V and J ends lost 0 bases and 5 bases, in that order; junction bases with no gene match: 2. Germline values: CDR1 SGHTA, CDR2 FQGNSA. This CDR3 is CASSLALAGTGELFF. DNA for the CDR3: TGTGCCAGCAGCTTAGCGCTAGCGGGTACCGGGGAGCTGTTTTTT.

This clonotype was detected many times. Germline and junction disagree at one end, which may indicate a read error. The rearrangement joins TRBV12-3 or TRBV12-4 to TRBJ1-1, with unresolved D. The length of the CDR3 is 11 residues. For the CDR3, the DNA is TGTGCCAGCAGCTTAGGGCGTGAAGCTTTCTTT. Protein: CASSLGREAFF.

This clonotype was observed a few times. The CDR3 sequence: CASSLLPGSSSYNEQFF. The CDR3 DNA reads as TGTGCCAGCAGCTTATTGCCTGGCAGTAGCTCCTACAATGAGCAGTTCTTC. The genes are TRBV7-6 and TRBJ2-1; D remains ambiguous. The CDR3 extends over 17 amino acids. Trimming stripped 2 bases from V and 0 bases from J, with 14 bases between. The germline CDR1 and CDR2 sequences are SGHVS and FNYEAQ.

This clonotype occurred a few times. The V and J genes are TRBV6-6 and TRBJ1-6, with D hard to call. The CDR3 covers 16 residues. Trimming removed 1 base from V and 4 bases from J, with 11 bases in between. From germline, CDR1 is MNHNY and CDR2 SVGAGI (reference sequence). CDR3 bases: TGTGCCAGCAGTTACTACGTCGCGGGTTATAATTCACCCCTCCACTTT. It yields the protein CASSYYVAGYNSPLHF.

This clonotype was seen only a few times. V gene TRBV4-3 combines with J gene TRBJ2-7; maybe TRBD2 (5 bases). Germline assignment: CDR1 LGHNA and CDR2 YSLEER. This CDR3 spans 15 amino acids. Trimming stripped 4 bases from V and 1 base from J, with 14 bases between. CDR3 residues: CASSPKSRDSYEQYF. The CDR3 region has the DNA TGCGCCAGCAGCCCCAAGTCACGGGATTCCTACGAGCAGTACTTC.

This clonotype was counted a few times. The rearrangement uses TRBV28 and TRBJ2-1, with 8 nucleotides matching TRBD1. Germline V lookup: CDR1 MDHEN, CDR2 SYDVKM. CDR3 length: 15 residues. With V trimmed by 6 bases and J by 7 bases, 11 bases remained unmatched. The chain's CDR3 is CASRLMDRELNEQFF. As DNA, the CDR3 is TGTGCCAGCAGGCTAATGGACAGGGAATTAAATGAGCAGTTCTTC.

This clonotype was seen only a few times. CDR3 protein: CASSLDRVLSGYTF. Written as DNA, the CDR3 is TGTGCCAGCAGCTTAGACAGGGTGTTGAGTGGCTACACCTTC. The V and J genes are TRBV7-9 and TRBJ1-2, with D perhaps matching TRBD1 (6 bases). The V and J ends lost 1 base and 7 bases respectively, with 13 bases between them. CDR1 is SEHNR, CDR2 FQNEAQ, per germline (reference sequence). The CDR3 runs to 14 residues.

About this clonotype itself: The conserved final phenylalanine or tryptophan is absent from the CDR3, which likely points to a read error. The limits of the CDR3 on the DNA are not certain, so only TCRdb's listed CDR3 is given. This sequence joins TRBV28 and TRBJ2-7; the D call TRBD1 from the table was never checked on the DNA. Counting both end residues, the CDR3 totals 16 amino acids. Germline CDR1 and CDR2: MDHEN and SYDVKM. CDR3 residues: CASSYLAWASGAEQKL.

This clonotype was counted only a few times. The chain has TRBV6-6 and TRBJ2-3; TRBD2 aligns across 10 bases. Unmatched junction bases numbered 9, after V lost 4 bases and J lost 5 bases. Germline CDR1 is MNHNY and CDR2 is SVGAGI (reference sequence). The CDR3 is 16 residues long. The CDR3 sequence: CASSFPAGGLIDTQYF. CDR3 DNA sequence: TGTGCCAGCAGTTTCCCAGCGGGGGGGCTGATAGATACGCAGTATTTT.

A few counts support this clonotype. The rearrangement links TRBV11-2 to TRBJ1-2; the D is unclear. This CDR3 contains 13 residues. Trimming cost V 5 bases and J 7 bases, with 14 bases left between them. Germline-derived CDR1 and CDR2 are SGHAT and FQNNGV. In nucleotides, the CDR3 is TGTGCCAGCAGCAAGATGGCCACGGGTGGCTACACCTTC. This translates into CASSKMATGGYTF.

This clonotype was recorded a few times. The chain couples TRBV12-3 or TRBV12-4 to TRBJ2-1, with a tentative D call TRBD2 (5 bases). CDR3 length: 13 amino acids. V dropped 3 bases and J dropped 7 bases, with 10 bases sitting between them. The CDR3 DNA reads TGTGCCAGCAGTTTCGTCAGCGGTAATGAGCAGTTCTTC. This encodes CASSFVSGNEQFF.

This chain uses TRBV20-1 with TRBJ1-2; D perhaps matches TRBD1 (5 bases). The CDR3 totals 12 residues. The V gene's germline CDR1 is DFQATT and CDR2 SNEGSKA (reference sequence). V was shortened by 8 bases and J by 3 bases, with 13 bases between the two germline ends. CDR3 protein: CSSTIRDYGYTF. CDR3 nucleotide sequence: TGCAGTTCTACTATCAGGGACTATGGCTACACCTTC.

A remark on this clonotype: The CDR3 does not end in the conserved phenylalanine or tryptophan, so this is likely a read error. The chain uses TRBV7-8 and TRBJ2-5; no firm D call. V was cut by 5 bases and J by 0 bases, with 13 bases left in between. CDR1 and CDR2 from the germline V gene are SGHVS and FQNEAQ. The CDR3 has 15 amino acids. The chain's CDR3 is CASSESTGNQETQYL. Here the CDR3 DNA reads TGTGCCAGCAGCGAATCGACCGGTAACCAAGAGACCCAGTACTTA.

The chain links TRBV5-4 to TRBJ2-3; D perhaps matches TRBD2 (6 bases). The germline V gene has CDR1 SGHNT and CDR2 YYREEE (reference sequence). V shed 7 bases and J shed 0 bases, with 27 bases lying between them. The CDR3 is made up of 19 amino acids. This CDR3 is CASHLRGAMTGSSTDTQYF. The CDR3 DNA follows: TGTGCCAGCCACTTGCGGGGAGCGATGACTGGATCTAGCACAGATACGCAGTATTTT.

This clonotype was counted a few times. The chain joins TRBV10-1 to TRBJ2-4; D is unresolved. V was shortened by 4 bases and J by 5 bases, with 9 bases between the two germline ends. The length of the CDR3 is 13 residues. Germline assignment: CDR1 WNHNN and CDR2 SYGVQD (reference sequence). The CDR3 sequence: CASSVPGQNIQYF. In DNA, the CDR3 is TGCGCCAGCAGTGTTCCCGGACAAAACATTCAGTACTTC.